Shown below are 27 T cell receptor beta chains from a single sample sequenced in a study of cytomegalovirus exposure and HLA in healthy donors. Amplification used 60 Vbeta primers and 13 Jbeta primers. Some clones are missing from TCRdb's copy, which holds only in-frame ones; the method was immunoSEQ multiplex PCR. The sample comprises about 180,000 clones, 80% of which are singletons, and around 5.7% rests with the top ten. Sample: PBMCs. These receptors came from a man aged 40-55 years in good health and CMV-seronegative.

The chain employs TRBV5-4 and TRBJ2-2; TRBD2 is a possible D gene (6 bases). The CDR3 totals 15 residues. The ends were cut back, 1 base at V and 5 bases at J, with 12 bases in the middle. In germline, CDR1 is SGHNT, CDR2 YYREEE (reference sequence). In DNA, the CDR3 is TGTGCCAGCAGCTTGCCCGGGACTCCAACCGGGGAGCTGTTTTTT. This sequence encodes CASSLPGTPTGELFF.

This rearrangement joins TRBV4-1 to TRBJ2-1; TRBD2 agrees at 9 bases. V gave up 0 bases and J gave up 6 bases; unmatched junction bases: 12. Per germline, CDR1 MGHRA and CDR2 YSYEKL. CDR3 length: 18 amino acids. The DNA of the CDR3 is TGCGCCAGCAGCCAAGATCCCTCCGCGGGAGGGCTTCTCAATGAGCAGTTCTTC. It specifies CASSQDPSAGGLLNEQFF.

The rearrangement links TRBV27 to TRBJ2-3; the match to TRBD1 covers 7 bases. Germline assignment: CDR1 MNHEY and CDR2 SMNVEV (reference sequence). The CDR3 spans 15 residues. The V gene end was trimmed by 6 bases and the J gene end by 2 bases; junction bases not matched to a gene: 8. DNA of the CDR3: TGTGCCAGCAGACCGTGGGACAGACACACAGATACGCAGTATTTT. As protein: CASRPWDRHTDTQYF.

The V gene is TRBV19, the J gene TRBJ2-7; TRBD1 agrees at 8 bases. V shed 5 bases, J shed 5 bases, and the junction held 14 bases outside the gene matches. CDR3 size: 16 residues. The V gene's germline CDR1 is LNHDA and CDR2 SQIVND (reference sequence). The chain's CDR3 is CASSPTYRTGKNEQYF. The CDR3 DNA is TGTGCCAGTAGTCCGACGTATAGGACAGGGAAGAACGAGCAGTACTTC.

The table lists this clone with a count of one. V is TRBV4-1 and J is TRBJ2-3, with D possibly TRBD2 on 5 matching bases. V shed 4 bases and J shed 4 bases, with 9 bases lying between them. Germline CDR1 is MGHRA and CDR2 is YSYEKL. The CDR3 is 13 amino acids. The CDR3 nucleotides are TGCGCCAGCAGCCTCATCGGGGCAGATACGCAGTATTTT. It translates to CASSLIGADTQYF.

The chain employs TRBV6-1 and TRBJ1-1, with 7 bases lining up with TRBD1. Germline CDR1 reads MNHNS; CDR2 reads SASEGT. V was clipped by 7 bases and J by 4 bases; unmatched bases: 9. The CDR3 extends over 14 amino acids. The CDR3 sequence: CASKEGGGRTEAFF. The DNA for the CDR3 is TGTGCCAGCAAGGAAGGGGGCGGTCGCACTGAAGCTTTCTTT.

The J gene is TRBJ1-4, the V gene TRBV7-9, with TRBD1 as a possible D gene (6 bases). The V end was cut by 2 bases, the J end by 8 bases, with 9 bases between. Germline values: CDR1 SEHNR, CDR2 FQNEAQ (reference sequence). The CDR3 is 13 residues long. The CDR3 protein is CASSLYREEKLFF. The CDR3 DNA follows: TGTGCCAGCAGCTTATACAGGGAGGAAAAACTGTTTTTT. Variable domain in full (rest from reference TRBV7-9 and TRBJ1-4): DTGVSQNPRHKITKRGQNVTFRCDPISEHNRLYWYRQTLGQGPEFLTYFQNEAQLEKSRLLSDRFSAERPKGSFSTLEIQRTEQGDSAMYLCASSLYREEKLFFGSGTQLSVL.

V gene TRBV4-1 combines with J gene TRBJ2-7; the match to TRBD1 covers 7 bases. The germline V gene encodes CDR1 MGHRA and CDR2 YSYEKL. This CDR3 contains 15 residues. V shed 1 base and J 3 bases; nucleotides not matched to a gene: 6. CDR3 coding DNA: TGCGCCAGCAGCCAAGTAACAGGGGTCCGCTACGAGCAGTACTTC. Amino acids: CASSQVTGVRYEQYF.

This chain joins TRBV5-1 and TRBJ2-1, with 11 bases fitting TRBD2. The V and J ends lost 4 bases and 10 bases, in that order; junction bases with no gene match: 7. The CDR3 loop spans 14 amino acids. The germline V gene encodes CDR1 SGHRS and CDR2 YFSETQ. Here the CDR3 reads CASSTGTSGWEQFF. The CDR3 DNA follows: TGCGCCAGCAGCACCGGGACTAGCGGATGGGAGCAGTTCTTC.

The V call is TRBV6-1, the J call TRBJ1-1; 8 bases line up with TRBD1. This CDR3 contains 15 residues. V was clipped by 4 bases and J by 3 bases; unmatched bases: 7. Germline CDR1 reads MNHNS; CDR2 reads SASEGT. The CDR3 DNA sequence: TGTGCCAGCAGTGCCGGAGGGACAGGCCACACTGAAGCTTTCTTT. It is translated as CASSAGGTGHTEAFF.

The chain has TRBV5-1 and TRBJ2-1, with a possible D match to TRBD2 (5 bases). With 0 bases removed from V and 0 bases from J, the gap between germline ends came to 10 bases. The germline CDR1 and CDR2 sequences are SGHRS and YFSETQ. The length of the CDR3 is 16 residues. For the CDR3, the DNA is TGCGCCAGCAGCTTGGTGGTAGCGAGCTCCTACAATGAGCAGTTCTTC. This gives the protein CASSLVVASSYNEQFF. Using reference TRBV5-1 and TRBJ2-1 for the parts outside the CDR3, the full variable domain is KAGVTQTPRYLIKTRGQQVTLSCSPISGHRSVSWYQQTPGQGLQFLFEYFSETQRNKGNFPGRFSGRQFSNSRSEMNVSTLELGDSALYLCASSLVVASSYNEQFFGPGTRLTVL.

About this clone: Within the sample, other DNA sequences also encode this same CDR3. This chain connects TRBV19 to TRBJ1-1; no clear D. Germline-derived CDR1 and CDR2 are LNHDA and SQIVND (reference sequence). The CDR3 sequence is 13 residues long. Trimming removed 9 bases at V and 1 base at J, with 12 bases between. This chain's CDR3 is CASRETGNTEAFF. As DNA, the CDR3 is TGTGCCAGCAGAGAGACTGGGAACACTGAAGCTTTCTTT.

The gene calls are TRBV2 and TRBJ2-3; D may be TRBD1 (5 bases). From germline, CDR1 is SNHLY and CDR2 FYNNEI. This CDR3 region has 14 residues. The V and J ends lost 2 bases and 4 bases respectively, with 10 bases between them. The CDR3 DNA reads TGTGCCAGCAGTGAATCCAGGGTAGCAGATACGCAGTATTTT. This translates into CASSESRVADTQYF.

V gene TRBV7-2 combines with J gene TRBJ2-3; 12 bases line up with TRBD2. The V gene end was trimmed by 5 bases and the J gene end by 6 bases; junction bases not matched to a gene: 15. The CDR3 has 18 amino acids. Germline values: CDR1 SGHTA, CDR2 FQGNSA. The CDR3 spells CASSPRGASGGATDTQYF. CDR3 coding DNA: TGTGCCAGCAGCCCAAGGGGAGCTAGCGGGGGGGCCACGGATACGCAGTATTTT.

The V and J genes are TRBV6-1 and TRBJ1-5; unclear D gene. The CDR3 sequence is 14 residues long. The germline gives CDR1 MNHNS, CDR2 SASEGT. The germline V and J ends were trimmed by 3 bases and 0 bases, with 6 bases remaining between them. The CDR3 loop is CASSDPYSNQPQHF. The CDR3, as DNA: TGTGCCAGCAGTGATCCTTATAGCAATCAGCCCCAGCATTTT.

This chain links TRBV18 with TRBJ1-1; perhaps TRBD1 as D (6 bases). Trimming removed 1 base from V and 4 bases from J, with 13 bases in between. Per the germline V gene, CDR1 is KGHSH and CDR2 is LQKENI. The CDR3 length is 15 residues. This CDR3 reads CASSPQGVEGTEAFF. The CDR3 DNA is TGTGCCAGCTCACCACAGGGGGTTGAAGGCACTGAAGCTTTCTTT.

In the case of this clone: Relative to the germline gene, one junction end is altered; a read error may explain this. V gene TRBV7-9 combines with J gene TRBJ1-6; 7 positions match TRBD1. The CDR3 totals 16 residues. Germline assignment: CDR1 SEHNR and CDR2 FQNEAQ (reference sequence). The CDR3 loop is CSSSLAGQPRGSPLHF. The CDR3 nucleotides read TGTTCCAGCAGCTTAGCGGGACAGCCGAGGGGATCACCCCTCCACTTT. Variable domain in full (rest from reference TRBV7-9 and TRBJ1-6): DTGVSQNPRHKITKRGQNVTFRCDPISEHNRLYWYRQTLGQGPEFLTYFQNEAQLEKSRLLSDRFSAERPKGSFSTLEIQRTEQGDSAMYLCSSSLAGQPRGSPLHFGNGTRLTVT.

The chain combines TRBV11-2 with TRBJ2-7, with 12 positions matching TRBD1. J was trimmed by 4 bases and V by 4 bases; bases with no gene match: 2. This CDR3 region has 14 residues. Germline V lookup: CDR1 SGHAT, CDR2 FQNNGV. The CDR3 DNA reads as TGTGCCAGCAGCTGGGGACAGGGGGCGTACGAGCAGTACTTC. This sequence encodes CASSWGQGAYEQYF. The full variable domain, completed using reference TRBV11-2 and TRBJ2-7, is EAGVAQSPRYKIIEKRQSVAFWCNPISGHATLYWYQQILGQGPKLLIQFQNNGVVDDSQLPKDRFSAERLKGVDSTLKIQPAKLEDSAVYLCASSWGQGAYEQYFGPGTRLTVT.

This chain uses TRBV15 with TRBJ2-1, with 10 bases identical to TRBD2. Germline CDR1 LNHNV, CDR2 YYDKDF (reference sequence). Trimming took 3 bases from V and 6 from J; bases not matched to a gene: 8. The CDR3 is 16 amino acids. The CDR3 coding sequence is TGTGCCACCAGCAGCGCACTAGCGGGGCGCCTCAATGAGCAGTTCTTC. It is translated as CATSSALAGRLNEQFF. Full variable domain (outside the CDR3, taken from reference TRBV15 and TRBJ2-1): DAMVIQNPRYQVTQFGKPVTLSCSQTLNHNVMYWYQQKSSQAPKLLFHYYDKDFNNEADTPDNFQSRRPNTSFCFLDIRSPGLGDTAMYLCATSSALAGRLNEQFFGPGTRLTVL.

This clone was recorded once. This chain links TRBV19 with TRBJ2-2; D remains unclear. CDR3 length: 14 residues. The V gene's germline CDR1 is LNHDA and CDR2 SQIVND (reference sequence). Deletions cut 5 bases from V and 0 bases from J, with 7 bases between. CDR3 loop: CASSEAANTGELFF. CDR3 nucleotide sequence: TGTGCCAGTAGTGAGGCAGCGAACACCGGGGAGCTGTTTTTT.

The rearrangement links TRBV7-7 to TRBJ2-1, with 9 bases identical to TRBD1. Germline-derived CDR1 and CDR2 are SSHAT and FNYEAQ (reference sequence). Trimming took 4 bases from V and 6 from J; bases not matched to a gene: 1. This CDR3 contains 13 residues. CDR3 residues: CASSSDRGNEQFF. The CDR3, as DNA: TGTGCCAGCAGCTCGGACAGGGGCAATGAGCAGTTCTTC.

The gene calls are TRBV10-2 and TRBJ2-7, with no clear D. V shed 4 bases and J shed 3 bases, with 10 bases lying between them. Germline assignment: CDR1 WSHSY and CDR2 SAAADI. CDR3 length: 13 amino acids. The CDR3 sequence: CASSVNRFYEQYF. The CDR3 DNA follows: TGCGCCAGCAGTGTTAACAGATTCTACGAGCAGTACTTC.

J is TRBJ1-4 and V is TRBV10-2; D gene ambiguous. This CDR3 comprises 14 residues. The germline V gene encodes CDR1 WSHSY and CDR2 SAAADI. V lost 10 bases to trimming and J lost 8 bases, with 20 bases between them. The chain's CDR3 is CATQDLSGGEKLFF. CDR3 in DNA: TGCGCCACCCAGGATTTGTCTGGAGGAGAAAAACTGTTTTTT.

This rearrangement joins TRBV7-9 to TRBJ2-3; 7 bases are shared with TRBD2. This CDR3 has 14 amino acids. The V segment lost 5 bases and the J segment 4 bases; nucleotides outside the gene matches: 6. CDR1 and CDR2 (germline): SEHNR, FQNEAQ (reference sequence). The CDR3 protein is CASSPEREADTQYF. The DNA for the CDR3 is TGTGCCAGCAGCCCCGAACGGGAGGCAGATACGCAGTATTTT.

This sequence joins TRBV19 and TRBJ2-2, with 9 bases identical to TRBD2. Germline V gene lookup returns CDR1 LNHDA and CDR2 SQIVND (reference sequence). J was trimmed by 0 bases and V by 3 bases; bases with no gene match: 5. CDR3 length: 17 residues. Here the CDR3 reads CASSIRGLAPNTGELFF. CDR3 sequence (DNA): TGTGCCAGTAGTATCCGAGGACTAGCGCCGAACACCGGGGAGCTGTTTTTT. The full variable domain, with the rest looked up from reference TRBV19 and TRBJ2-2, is DGGITQSPKYLFRKEGQNVTLSCEQNLNHDAMYWYRQDPGQGLRLIYYSQIVNDFQKGDIAEGYSVSREKKESFPLTVTSAQKNPTAFYLCASSIRGLAPNTGELFFGEGSRLTVL.

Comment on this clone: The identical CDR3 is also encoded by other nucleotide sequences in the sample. The CDR3 region is CASSLGQGGNQPQHF. The CDR3, as DNA: TGCGCCAGCAGCTTGGGACAGGGTGGCAATCAGCCCCAGCATTTT. The V and J genes are TRBV5-1 and TRBJ1-5; 7 bases agree with TRBD1. Germline values: CDR1 SGHRS, CDR2 YFSETQ. The junction had 2 bases not matched to a gene; V was cut back by 0 bases and J by 2 bases. The CDR3 spans 15 residues.

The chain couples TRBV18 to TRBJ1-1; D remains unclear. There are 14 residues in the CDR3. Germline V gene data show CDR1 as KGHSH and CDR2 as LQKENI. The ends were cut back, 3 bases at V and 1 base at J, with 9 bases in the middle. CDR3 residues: CASSPAQRNTEAFF. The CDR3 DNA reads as TGTGCCAGCTCACCCGCACAGAGGAACACTGAAGCTTTCTTT. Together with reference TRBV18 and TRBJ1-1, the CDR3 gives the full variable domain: NAGVMQNPRHLVRRRGQEARLRCSPMKGHSHVYWYRQLPEEGLKFMVYLQKENIIDESGMPKERFSAEFPKEGPSILRIQQVVRGDSAAYFCASSPAQRNTEAFFGQGTRLTVV.